One and the same sample provided the 29 T cell receptor beta chains below, sequenced in a study of human T cells and chemical hapten exposure. TCRdb itself ran the RACE reads through MiXCR, one entry per CDR3 protein. The sample holds 27,000 or so distinct CDR3 sequences; 5.5% to 6.5% are singletons and the top ten take around 6%. This sample's time point: patch test 3, about 24 weeks after DPC sensitization. The treatment is: therapeutic diphenylcyclopropenone sensitization with weekly scalp DPC. Sequenced here: whole blood, sampled in connection with sensitization to the hapten diphenylcyclopropenone (DPC). These receptor sequences come from a man aged 30 to 39 with alopecia areata. Some clones in this sample may be carry-over from other donors' samples.

This clonotype was seen repeatedly, ten times or more. This rearrangement joins TRBV12-3 or TRBV12-4 to TRBJ2-5; D remains unclear. This CDR3 is built from 13 residues. V shed 3 bases and J shed 1 base, with 6 bases lying between them. CDR3 residues: CASSLLLQETQYF. The CDR3 bases are TGTGCCAGCAGTTTGCTCCTCCAAGAGACCCAGTACTTC.

This clonotype was recorded many times. The chain joins TRBV20-1 to TRBJ2-3, with TRBD2 as a possible D gene (6 bases). V lost 3 bases and J 6 bases, leaving 13 bases between the germline ends. Germline V gene data show CDR1 as DFQATT and CDR2 as SNEGSKA (reference sequence). CDR3 length: 13 residues. The CDR3 nucleotides read TGCAGTGCTAGCGGGGGTCGGGAGGATACGCAGTATTTT. It yields the protein CSASGGREDTQYF.

This clonotype was observed at least ten times. The chain links TRBV25-1 to TRBJ1-6; maybe TRBD1 (5 bases). The CDR3 contains 17 residues. Germline lookup yields CDR1 MGHDK and CDR2 SYGVNS. Trimming shortened V by 2 bases and J by 7 bases, and 18 bases separated the two germline ends. The CDR3 reads CASSEAQESQENSPLHF. The CDR3 nucleotides read TGTGCCAGCAGTGAAGCACAGGAATCACAGGAAAATTCACCCCTCCACTTT.

This clonotype has more than one count but fewer than ten. This chain links TRBV18 with TRBJ2-3, with TRBD1 matching over 9 bases. The CDR3 length is 16 residues. Germline-derived CDR1 and CDR2 are KGHSH and LQKENI. Trimming removed 4 bases from V and 0 bases from J; junction bases left unmatched: 5. Here the CDR3 reads CASSRRQGGSTDTQYF. The CDR3 DNA follows: TGTGCCAGCTCACGACGACAGGGGGGGAGCACAGATACGCAGTATTTT.

This clonotype was seen repeatedly, ten times or more. The V and J genes are TRBV7-2 and TRBJ2-1; 11 bases are a match to TRBD2. CDR1 and CDR2 (germline): SGHTA, FQGNSA. The CDR3 runs to 15 residues. Trimming removed 5 bases from V and 6 bases from J; junction bases left unmatched: 6. Here the CDR3 reads CASSHSGRALNEQFF. The CDR3 nucleotides are TGTGCCAGCAGCCATAGCGGGAGGGCCCTCAATGAGCAGTTCTTC.

Ten or more counts support this clonotype. This sequence joins TRBV27 and TRBJ2-3; 10 nucleotides align to TRBD2. CDR1 and CDR2 from the germline V gene are MNHEY and SMNVEV (reference sequence). This CDR3 has 14 amino acids. With V trimmed by 7 bases and J by 4 bases, 5 bases remained unmatched. The CDR3 bases are TGTGCCAGCACTAGCGGGAGAATCCCAGATACGCAGTATTTT. As protein: CASTSGRIPDTQYF.

This clonotype was found many times. The chain couples TRBV4-3 to TRBJ1-1; D unclear. This CDR3 has 14 amino acids. Germline loops: CDR1 LGHNA, CDR2 YSLEER. V gave up 3 bases and J gave up 12 bases, with 20 bases separating them. The CDR3 protein is CASSQEITGPGTFF. The CDR3 DNA reads TGCGCCAGCAGCCAGGAAATAACCGGGCCCGGAACTTTCTTT.

In its sample, this clonotype was seen many times. This chain links TRBV29-1 with TRBJ2-7; weak D call: TRBD2 (5 bases). This CDR3 region has 14 residues. Germline lookup yields CDR1 SQVTM and CDR2 ANQGSEA. Trimming cost V 3 bases and J 4 bases, with 16 bases left between them. CDR3 amino acids: CSVEAAGEPYEQYF. The CDR3 nucleotides are TGCAGCGTTGAGGCAGCCGGGGAACCTTACGAGCAGTACTTC.

This clonotype was seen ten or more times. This rearrangement joins TRBV14 to TRBJ2-5; possible D gene TRBD1, 5 bases. Germline assignment: CDR1 SGHDN and CDR2 FVKESK. This CDR3 comprises 14 residues. Trimming took 1 base from V and 3 from J, leaving 9 bases between them. CDR3 region: CASSQVSQEETQYF. The CDR3, as DNA: TGTGCCAGCAGCCAAGTTTCACAGGAAGAGACCCAGTACTTC.

This clonotype was picked up one time. The rearrangement links TRBV4-3 to TRBJ1-6, with 12 nucleotides matching TRBD1. This CDR3 comprises 17 residues. Trimming removed 1 base from V and 9 bases from J; junction bases left unmatched: 7. The germline CDR1 and CDR2 sequences are LGHNA and YSLEER. In DNA form, the CDR3 reads TGCGCCAGCAGCCAAGGTTTAAGGGGACAGGGGGCTTCACCCCTCCACTTT. Translating it yields CASSQGLRGQGASPLHF.

This clonotype has more than one count but fewer than ten. The chain recombines TRBV12-3 or TRBV12-4 with TRBJ2-5, with 7 bases lining up with TRBD2. CDR3 length equals 16 residues. Losses at the gene ends were 3 bases for V and 1 base for J; bases not matched to a gene: 8. The CDR3 region is CASSLVLAQTQETQYF. The CDR3 bases are TGTGCCAGCAGTTTGGTACTAGCGCAAACCCAAGAGACCCAGTACTTC.

This clonotype has a count of ten or more. This chain joins TRBV20-1 and TRBJ2-2; a possible D gene is TRBD2 (6 bases). CDR3 length: 14 amino acids. Trimming removed 6 bases at V and 0 bases at J, with 11 bases between. Germline V CDR1 and CDR2: DFQATT, SNEGSKA (reference sequence). In DNA, the CDR3 is TGCAGTGCCCAGACTAGAGCGAACACCGGGGAGCTGTTTTTT. Residues: CSAQTRANTGELFF.

At least ten counts were recorded for this clonotype. This sequence joins TRBV4-3 and TRBJ2-1, with a possible D match to TRBD1 (5 bases). Trimming stripped 0 bases from V and 8 bases from J, with 5 bases between. Germline-derived CDR1 and CDR2 are LGHNA and YSLEER. The CDR3 runs 12 residues. The CDR3 bases are TGCGCCAGCAGCCAAGACAGGGATGAGCAGTTCTTC. Protein: CASSQDRDEQFF.

This clonotype has ten or more counts. The chain couples TRBV7-8 to TRBJ1-5; 10 bases are a match to TRBD1. The germline V gene encodes CDR1 SGHVS and CDR2 FQNEAQ. This CDR3 spans 16 amino acids. V gave up 0 bases and J gave up 5 bases; unmatched junction bases: 4. CDR3 sequence: CASSLAGTGVYQPQHF. As DNA, the CDR3 is TGTGCCAGCAGCTTAGCCGGGACAGGGGTCTATCAGCCCCAGCATTTT.

This clonotype has a count of ten or more. CDR3 bases: TGTGCCAGCAGTTTAGGTCTAGACGGCACAGATACGCAGTATTTT. Translation gives CASSLGLDGTDTQYF. The chain is built from TRBV12-3 or TRBV12-4 and TRBJ2-3; unclear D gene. Trimming stripped 1 base from V and 1 base from J, with 9 bases between. The CDR3 has 15 residues.

The chain couples TRBV6-5 to TRBJ1-6, with a tentative D call TRBD1 (6 bases). The CDR3 runs 16 residues. Germline values: CDR1 MNHEY, CDR2 SVGAGI. Between the trimmed V and J ends, which lost 10 bases and 3 bases, there was a span of 19 bases. The CDR3 DNA reads TGTGCCACCACCAAAGGCAGGGGCTACTATAATTCACCCCTCCACTTT. It yields the protein CATTKGRGYYNSPLHF.

This clonotype came up many times. The V and J genes are TRBV4-3 and TRBJ1-1, with D possibly matching TRBD1 (5 bases). CDR1 and CDR2 (germline): LGHNA, YSLEER. Trimming pared 0 bases from V and 1 base from J, leaving 12 bases between. The CDR3 loop spans 16 amino acids. The CDR3: CASSQDRDGANTEAFF. DNA of the CDR3: TGCGCCAGCAGCCAAGATAGAGACGGGGCGAACACTGAAGCTTTCTTT.

By proportion, this clonotype is medium-sized. The chain joins TRBV12-3 or TRBV12-4 to TRBJ1-1; no firm D call. Trimming took 6 bases from V and 1 from J, leaving 9 bases between them. This CDR3 is 13 amino acids long. In DNA form, the CDR3 reads TGTGCCAGCAGGCCCCAGGAGAACACTGAAGCTTTCTTT. Translated: CASRPQENTEAFF.

This clonotype was recorded at least ten times. The chain links TRBV7-9 to TRBJ1-1, with a tentative D call TRBD1 (5 bases). Trimming shortened V by 5 bases and J by 3 bases, and 16 bases separated the two germline ends. The CDR3 extends over 15 amino acids. CDR1 is SEHNR and CDR2 is FQNEAQ in the germline V gene (reference sequence). The CDR3 here is CASSHRGGRDTEAFF. The CDR3 bases are TGTGCCAGCAGCCATCGCGGGGGACGGGACACTGAAGCTTTCTTT.

This clonotype was picked up many times. The chain links TRBV7-3 to TRBJ2-3; 9 nucleotides match TRBD2. Germline V gives CDR1 SGHTA, CDR2 FQGTGA. The V gene end was trimmed by 0 bases and the J gene end by 1 base; junction bases not matched to a gene: 2. CDR3 length: 16 residues. The CDR3 here is CASSLTGLARTDTQYF. The CDR3 DNA sequence: TGTGCCAGCAGCTTAACCGGACTAGCGCGCACAGATACGCAGTATTTT.

There are many counts of this clonotype. The rearrangement uses TRBV4-3 and TRBJ2-3; possibly TRBD2 for D (7 bases). The CDR3 loop spans 18 amino acids. Germline CDR1 and CDR2: LGHNA and YSLEER. This CDR3 is CAGWGGATGAPRTDTQYF. CDR3 sequence (DNA): TGCGCTGGATGGGGGGGCGCGACGGGGGCCCCACGCACAGATACGCAGTATTTT.

There are many counts of this clonotype. This chain uses TRBV5-4 with TRBJ2-7; no clear D. V lost 3 bases and J lost 0, with 10 bases in between. The germline gives CDR1 SGHNT, CDR2 YYREEE (reference sequence). The CDR3 sequence is 14 residues long. CDR3 DNA sequence: TGTGCCAGCAGCTGGCCGGAAAGCTCCTACGAGCAGTACTTC. The encoded protein is CASSWPESSYEQYF.

This clonotype came up many times. The V and J genes are TRBV20-1 and TRBJ1-2; TRBD1 matches at 7 bases. The germline gives CDR1 DFQATT, CDR2 SNEGSKA (reference sequence). V lost 5 bases to trimming and J lost 4 bases; unmatched junction nucleotides: 7. There are 13 residues in the CDR3. The CDR3 nucleotides read TGCAGTGCTCCCCGGGACAGCTTCTATGGCTACACCTTC. The encoded protein is CSAPRDSFYGYTF.

This clonotype was recorded many times. The rearrangement joins TRBV21-1 to TRBJ2-1; whether TRBD1, the table's D call, matches the DNA was not checked. TRBV21-1 is noted as a pseudogene. The CDR3 contains 16 residues. The DNA of the CDR3 is TGTGCCAGCAGCAAAATCCGGGACAGGGATGGGAATGAGCAGTTCTTC. Protein sequence: CASSKIRDRDGNEQFF.

This clonotype has ten or more counts. This chain uses TRBV6-5 with TRBJ2-7, with TRBD2 identical over 7 bases. Germline V gene lookup returns CDR1 MNHEY and CDR2 SVGAGI. J lost 1 base, V lost 8 bases, and 14 bases had no gene match. The CDR3 is made up of 16 amino acids. The CDR3 protein is CASRITSVAGSYEQYF. In nucleotides, the CDR3 is TGTGCCAGCCGCATCACCTCGGTAGCGGGTTCCTACGAGCAGTACTTC.

Many counts were recorded for this clonotype. The chain recombines TRBV5-6 with TRBJ2-3, with D tentatively TRBD1 (6 bases). Germline CDR1 is SGHDT and CDR2 is YYEEEE. Trimming took off 4 bases at V and 4 bases at J, with 19 bases between the two ends. The CDR3 has 16 amino acids. The CDR3 loop is CASSIRTVPRSDTQYF. CDR3 in DNA: TGTGCCAGCAGCATTAGGACAGTCCCGAGGTCAGATACGCAGTATTTT.

Many counts were recorded for this clonotype. The chain has TRBV10-1 and TRBJ2-2, with D possibly called TRBD1 or TRBD2 (5 bases each). The CDR3 length is 15 residues. Trimming took off 4 bases at V and 4 bases at J, with 13 bases between the two ends. CDR1 is WNHNN, CDR2 SYGVQD, per germline (reference sequence). The CDR3 DNA sequence: TGCGCCAGCAGTGGGAAGCGAGGGGCCACCGGGGAGCTGTTTTTT. Translating gives CASSGKRGATGELFF.

This clonotype showed up many times. This chain connects TRBV2 to TRBJ1-5, with D maybe TRBD1 (6 bases). V was pared by 3 bases and J by 1 base, with 13 bases between. Looked up from germline, CDR1 is SNHLY and CDR2 is FYNNEI. CDR3 length equals 16 residues. CDR3 nucleotide sequence: TGTGCCAGCAGTGATCAGGGCCAGGGGAGCAATCAGCCCCAGCATTTT. It translates to CASSDQGQGSNQPQHF.

At least ten counts were recorded for this clonotype. The chain uses TRBV7-9 and TRBJ2-3; 8 nucleotides agree with TRBD2. This CDR3 is built from 16 residues. CDR1 is SEHNR and CDR2 is FQNEAQ in the germline V gene (reference sequence). The V and J ends lost 2 bases and 0 bases, in that order; junction bases with no gene match: 4. CDR3 residues: CASSLRLASSTDTQYF. The CDR3 region has the DNA TGTGCCAGCAGCTTACGACTAGCGTCTAGCACAGATACGCAGTATTTT.